Shown below are 23 T cell receptor beta chains from a single sample sequenced in a study of a mutant IDH1 vaccine in newly diagnosed glioma. Clones were read by immunoSEQ multiplex PCR, and TCRdb kept only the in-frame ones, dropping some. Of tens of thousands of clones listed, roughly 82% are singletons. As to time point: baseline, week 1 (first vaccination visit). Specified treatment: pre-vaccination baseline after standard-of-care therapy. Sequenced here: PBMCs, sampled from a glioma patient treated with radiotherapy, temozolomide or both. These receptors originate from a man aged 35 to 55 with glioma. Some clones in this sample may be carry-over from other donors' samples.

The rearrangement links TRBV9 to TRBJ2-7, with D possibly matching TRBD1 (5 bases). The V and J ends lost 0 bases and 6 bases respectively, with 13 bases between them. CDR3 length: 14 residues. Germline values: CDR1 SGDLS, CDR2 YYNGEE. DNA of the CDR3: TGTGCCAGCAGCGTAGCTACGATGACAGCCGAGCAGTACTTC. Its translation is CASSVATMTAEQYF.

The gene calls are TRBV6-6 and TRBJ2-1; D unclear. This CDR3 spans 13 amino acids. Trimming pared 0 bases from V and 6 bases from J, leaving 6 bases between. Per germline, CDR1 MNHNY and CDR2 SVGAGI (reference sequence). CDR3 nucleotides: TGTGCCAGCAGTTACTCGAGTGTCAATGAGCAGTTCTTC. This gives the protein CASSYSSVNEQFF.

This clone was counted between two and nine times. V gene TRBV9 combines with J gene TRBJ2-2, with TRBD1 matching 8 bases. Trimming cost V 3 bases and J 5 bases; bases outside gene matches: 6. The CDR3 loop spans 15 amino acids. Germline assignment: CDR1 SGDLS and CDR2 YYNGEE. The chain's CDR3 is CASSGGQGRTGELFF. The CDR3 DNA is TGTGCCAGCAGCGGAGGACAGGGACGGACCGGGGAGCTGTTTTTT.

This chain connects TRBV5-1 to TRBJ2-1; 8 bases map to TRBD1. The CDR3 has 15 amino acids. CDR1 and CDR2 from the germline V gene are SGHRS and YFSETQ. With V trimmed by 4 bases and J by 4 bases, 7 bases remained unmatched. Here the CDR3 reads CASSTGTGYYNEQFF. In DNA form, the CDR3 reads TGCGCCAGCAGCACCGGGACAGGCTATTACAATGAGCAGTTCTTC. The whole variable domain, remainder taken from reference TRBV5-1 and TRBJ2-1, is KAGVTQTPRYLIKTRGQQVTLSCSPISGHRSVSWYQQTPGQGLQFLFEYFSETQRNKGNFPGRFSGRQFSNSRSEMNVSTLELGDSALYLCASSTGTGYYNEQFFGPGTRLTVL.

The J gene is TRBJ1-1, the V gene TRBV2; the match to TRBD1 covers 8 bases. This CDR3 has 13 amino acids. V shed 8 bases, J shed 6 bases, and the junction held 8 bases outside the gene matches. From germline, CDR1 is SNHLY and CDR2 FYNNEI. The CDR3 sequence is CASATGEWAEAFF. In DNA form, the CDR3 reads TGTGCCAGCGCGACAGGGGAATGGGCTGAAGCTTTCTTT.

This clone was seen only once. This chain uses TRBV5-4 with TRBJ1-5; D gene ambiguous. Between the trimmed V and J ends, which lost 4 bases and 4 bases, there was a span of 21 bases. The CDR3 length is 17 residues. Germline loops: CDR1 SGHNT, CDR2 YYREEE (reference sequence). CDR3: CASSPEVRSAGNQPQHF. The CDR3 DNA sequence: TGTGCCAGCAGCCCAGAGGTCAGAAGCGCGGGAAATCAGCCCCAGCATTTT.

Here the CDR3 reads CASSLKGALGQYF. CDR3 coding DNA: TGTGCCAGCAGCTTGAAAGGGGCGCTTGGGCAGTACTTC. The chain links TRBV5-6 to TRBJ2-7, with a possible D match to TRBD1 (5 bases). The CDR3 length is 13 residues. Germline assignment: CDR1 SGHDT and CDR2 YYEEEE. The V end lost 1 base, the J end lost 9 bases, and 14 bases lay between the germline ends.

The chain is built from TRBV11-3 and TRBJ1-1; D not resolved. CDR1 is SGHNT, CDR2 YENEEA, per germline. The CDR3 is made up of 13 amino acids. Trimming took off 5 bases at V and 4 bases at J, with 11 bases between the two ends. The CDR3 sequence: CASSLTRTTEAFF. The CDR3 nucleotides are TGTGCCAGCAGCCTTACCAGAACCACTGAAGCTTTCTTT. The full variable domain, completed using reference TRBV11-3 and TRBJ1-1, is EAGVVQSPRYKIIEKKQPVAFWCNPISGHNTLYWYLQNLGQGPELLIRYENEEAVDDSQLPKDRFSAERLKGVDSTLKIQPAELGDSAVYLCASSLTRTTEAFFGQGTRLTVV.

The chain is built from TRBV5-6 and TRBJ1-2; D uncertain. Germline V gene sequence: CDR1 SGHDT, CDR2 YYEEEE. CDR3 length equals 15 residues. Trimming left V 0 bases short and J 8 bases short, with 17 bases between. CDR3 nucleotide sequence: TGTGCCAGCAGCTTGGTAAACAGCCCGGGGTTGGGCTACACCTTC. Translation: CASSLVNSPGLGYTF. Complete variable domain (other parts from reference TRBV5-6 and TRBJ1-2): DAGVTQSPTHLIKTRGQQVTLRCSPKSGHDTVSWYQQALGQGPQFIFQYYEEEERQRGNFPDRFSGHQFPNYSSELNVNALLLGDSALYLCASSLVNSPGLGYTFGSGTRLTVV.

The chain combines TRBV5-6 with TRBJ1-4, with D maybe TRBD1 (5 bases). V gave up 1 base and J gave up 6 bases, with 19 bases separating them. There are 17 residues in the CDR3. In germline, CDR1 is SGHDT, CDR2 YYEEEE. The CDR3 region has the DNA TGTGCCAGCAGCTTGTTATTTACGGGGGGTAACGATGAAAAACTGTTTTTT. Translated, it gives CASSLLFTGGNDEKLFF.

The rearrangement links TRBV7-9 to TRBJ1-5; D gene uncertain. This CDR3 has 12 amino acids. From germline, CDR1 is SEHNR and CDR2 FQNEAQ (reference sequence). The germline V and J ends were trimmed by 1 base and 4 bases, with 2 bases remaining between them. This CDR3 reads CASSLGNQPQHF. The DNA of the CDR3 is TGTGCCAGCAGCTTAGGAAATCAGCCCCAGCATTTT.

This clone was seen a handful of times. This chain links TRBV19 with TRBJ1-5, with 9 bases matching TRBD1. This CDR3 has 15 amino acids. V was clipped by 7 bases and J by 6 bases; unmatched bases: 10. In germline, CDR1 is LNHDA, CDR2 SQIVND (reference sequence). This CDR3 reads CASTPRDRVLQPQHF. The CDR3 DNA reads TGTGCCAGTACCCCCCGGGACAGGGTGCTTCAGCCCCAGCATTTT.

V gene TRBV9 combines with J gene TRBJ1-4; a possible D gene is TRBD1 (6 bases). CDR1 and CDR2 from the germline V gene are SGDLS and YYNGEE. The germline V and J ends were trimmed by 0 bases and 8 bases, with 17 bases remaining between them. The CDR3 has 16 residues. CDR3 DNA sequence: TGTGCCAGCAGCGTAGCTACAGGGCAGGCGGGGGAAAAACTGTTTTTT. Protein product: CASSVATGQAGEKLFF.

This rearrangement joins TRBV4-2 to TRBJ2-7; the match to TRBD2 covers 13 bases. In germline, CDR1 is LGHNA, CDR2 YNFKEQ. The CDR3 totals 16 residues. With V trimmed by 4 bases and J by 0 bases, 3 bases remained unmatched. The CDR3, as DNA: TGTGCCAGCAGCCTGGGACTAGCGGGGAGCTCCTACGAGCAGTACTTC. Protein sequence: CASSLGLAGSSYEQYF.

The J gene is TRBJ1-3, the V gene TRBV9, with D unclear. The CDR3 has 12 amino acids. With 3 bases removed from V and 4 bases from J, the gap between germline ends came to 5 bases. In germline, CDR1 is SGDLS, CDR2 YYNGEE. The CDR3, as DNA: TGTGCCAGCAGCGGTCAGGGAAACACCATATATTTT. Its protein product is CASSGQGNTIYF.

The chain recombines TRBV2 with TRBJ2-6, with a weak D call TRBD2 (5 bases). Germline CDR1 is SNHLY and CDR2 is FYNNEI. This CDR3 is 14 amino acids long. The V end was cut by 8 bases, the J end by 2 bases, with 10 bases between. The CDR3 sequence is CASAPGAGANVLTF. In DNA form, the CDR3 reads TGTGCCAGCGCCCCCGGGGCTGGGGCCAACGTCCTGACTTTC.

CDR3 nucleotide sequence: TGCGCCAGCAGCCCGTCGGGGTCGGAGACCCAGTACTTC. It specifies CASSPSGSETQYF. The chain joins TRBV4-1 to TRBJ2-5, with D possibly being TRBD2 (5 bases). Germline values: CDR1 MGHRA, CDR2 YSYEKL. The V end lost 4 bases, the J end lost 5 bases, and 11 bases lay between the germline ends. The CDR3 is 13 amino acids.

The V and J genes are TRBV13 and TRBJ2-5, with 9 nucleotides matching TRBD1. Trimming at V came to 5 bases and at J to 5 bases, leaving 12 bases not matched to a gene. CDR1 and CDR2 (germline): PRHDT, FYEKMQ (reference sequence). The CDR3 covers 16 residues. The DNA of the CDR3 is TGTGCCAGCAGCGTACAGGGGGCCCATAGAGTCGAGACCCAGTACTTC. Translation gives CASSVQGAHRVETQYF.

The V call is TRBV12-5, the J call TRBJ1-2; D gene unclear. The CDR3 covers 11 residues. Looked up from germline, CDR1 is LGHNT and CDR2 is FRNRAP. V lost 6 bases to trimming and J lost 4 bases, with 6 bases between them. CDR3 region: CASGGRYGYTF. The CDR3 nucleotides read TGTGCTAGTGGGGGTCGCTATGGCTACACCTTC.

J is TRBJ1-2 and V is TRBV11-2; TRBD1 is a possible D gene (5 bases). Germline CDR1 reads SGHAT; CDR2 reads FQNNGV. V gave up 0 bases and J gave up 8 bases, with 7 bases separating them. The CDR3 runs to 12 residues. The CDR3, as DNA: TGTGCCAGCAGCTTAGATGGGGGGGGCTACACCTTC. Translated: CASSLDGGGYTF.

The rearrangement joins TRBV29-1 to TRBJ1-4; D is undetermined. The V end lost 4 bases, the J end lost 0 bases, and 9 bases lay between the germline ends. Germline lookup yields CDR1 SQVTM and CDR2 ANQGSEA. The CDR3 totals 14 residues. The CDR3 nucleotides read TGCAGCGTTGCCGTTACATCAACTAATGAAAAACTGTTTTTT. This translates into CSVAVTSTNEKLFF.

J is TRBJ1-6 and V is TRBV6-5; D not certain. V shed 6 bases and J shed 3 bases, with 12 bases lying between them. This CDR3 region has 15 residues. Germline CDR1 is MNHEY and CDR2 is SVGAGI. CDR3 loop: CASSRKDLYNSPLHF. DNA for the CDR3: TGTGCCAGCAGCCGGAAGGATCTCTATAATTCACCCCTCCACTTT.

This chain links TRBV20-1 with TRBJ2-1, with D uncertain. V was shortened by 6 bases and J by 4 bases, with 7 bases between the two germline ends. This CDR3 has 11 amino acids. Germline assignment: CDR1 DFQATT and CDR2 SNEGSKA (reference sequence). The CDR3 region has the DNA TGCAGTGCCCAAGGATACAATGAGCAGTTCTTC. It specifies CSAQGYNEQFF.